Listed here is a single T cell receptor (beta chain). Its antigen is unknown. It was with 60 Vbeta and 13 Jbeta primers that the PCR ran. Data came from immunoSEQ multiplex PCR; TCRdb stores just in-frame clones and leaves some out. The data contain about 140,000 clones, 76% of them singletons. The data originate from a study of cytomegalovirus exposure and HLA in healthy donors. Unrecorded immune exposures were likely, despite nominal health at sampling. Overall study results and limits: More than 15,000 TCR beta sequences were associated with HLA alleles at 0.05 false discovery rate in a later analysis. It was reported that TCR beta sequences correctly inferred the HLA-A and HLA-B alleles for most subjects. Rates of TCR association differed by HLA locus in a later analysis, with DRB1 highest and HLA-C lowest.

The sequencing sample was made of PBMCs. This TCR was recovered from a woman between 35 and 50 years old in good health and CMV-seronegative.

This CDR3 reads CASRSSDSSYEQYF. CDR3 sequence (DNA): TGTGCCAGTAGATCCTCTGACAGCTCCTACGAGCAGTACTTC. The V and J genes are TRBV19 and TRBJ2-7, with D possibly being TRBD1 (5 bases). Germline assignment: CDR1 LNHDA and CDR2 SQIVND (reference sequence). This CDR3 is 14 amino acids long. Trimming shortened V by 6 bases and J by 0 bases, and 12 bases separated the two germline ends.